This T cell receptor beta chain derives from a study of CD8+CD57+ T cells in acquired aplastic anemia. Study details: Yields of DNA that came from sorted CD4+ and CD8+ cells averaged about 3.5 ug. Overall study results and limits: Patients and controls had in common approximately 28 CD8+ CDR3 sequences. Patients showed no significant difference from controls in CD8+ Simpson's diversity.

This clonotype came up many times. No antigen is known for it. Trimming took 4 bases from V and 2 from J; bases not matched to a gene: 4. The CDR3 totals 16 residues. Germline CDR1 is SEHNR and CDR2 is FQNEAQ (reference sequence). Before being chosen for sequencing, patients had shown CD8+CD57+ cell expansion by flow cytometry. All participating patients were living with severe acquired aplastic anemia. TCR beta VDJ and CDR3 profiles were obtained from a genomic DNA template. TCRdb re-called the reads with MiXCR, one entry per CDR3 protein. The repertoire holds more than 95,000 distinct CDR3 sequences, with about 40% as singletons.

What was sequenced was sorted CD4+, CD8+, or CD8+CD57+ T cells (not recorded which) from PBMCs. This chain uses TRBV7-9 with TRBJ1-5, with 11 nucleotides matching TRBD1. The receptor was derived from a human donor with aplastic anemia. DNA of the CDR3: TGTGCCAGCAGCTCGGGACAGGGGGAGGGCAATCAGCCCCAGCATTTT. Residues: CASSSGQGEGNQPQHF.